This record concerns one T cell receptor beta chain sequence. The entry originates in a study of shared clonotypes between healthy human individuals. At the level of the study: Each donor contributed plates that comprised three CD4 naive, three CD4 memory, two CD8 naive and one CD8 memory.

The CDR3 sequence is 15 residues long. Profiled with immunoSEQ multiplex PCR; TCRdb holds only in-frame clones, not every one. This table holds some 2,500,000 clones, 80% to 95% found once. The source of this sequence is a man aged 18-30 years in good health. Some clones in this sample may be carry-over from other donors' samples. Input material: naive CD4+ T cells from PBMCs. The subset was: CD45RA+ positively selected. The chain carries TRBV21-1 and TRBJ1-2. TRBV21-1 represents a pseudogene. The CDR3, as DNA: TGTGCCAGCAGCAAAGCGCGGCTTGGGGGGCCGGGCTACACCTTC. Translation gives CASSKARLGGPGYTF.